These 15 T cell receptor beta chains came from one sample sequenced in a study of CD8 T cells in ankylosing spondylitis. Using its own MiXCR run on the 5' RACE reads, TCRdb lists one record per CDR3 protein. The profile shows around 28,000 distinct CDR3 sequences, under 40% of them singletons. Sequenced material: synovial fluid, either unsorted or a sorted T cell fraction (not recorded which). These receptors were obtained from a male donor with ankylosing spondylitis.

The V gene is TRBV10-3, the J gene TRBJ2-3; 7 positions match TRBD1. V lost 3 bases to trimming and J lost 7 bases; unmatched junction nucleotides: 7. Germline V lookup: CDR1 ENHRY, CDR2 SYGVKD. This CDR3 has 14 residues. This chain's CDR3 is CAISEDRDAYTQYF. DNA of the CDR3: TGTGCCATCAGTGAAGACAGGGACGCTTATACGCAGTATTTT.

This chain links TRBV6-5 with TRBJ2-5; the D is unclear. Between the trimmed V and J ends, which lost 4 bases and 0 bases, there was a span of 6 bases. The CDR3 has 13 residues. Germline V gives CDR1 MNHEY, CDR2 SVGAGI. CDR3 region: CASSSNHQETQYF. CDR3 coding DNA: TGTGCCAGCAGTTCTAACCACCAAGAGACCCAGTACTTC.

To note about this clonotype: An end of the junction differs from the germline gene, which may be a read error. V and J are TRBV14 and TRBJ2-1; 7 bases fit TRBD2. Germline V gene data show CDR1 as SGHDN and CDR2 as FVKESK. The CDR3 is made up of 11 amino acids. CDR3 bases: TGTGCCAGCAGCCCCAGCGGGACCCCAATCTTC. It codes for CASSPSGTPIF.

This clonotype was counted ten times or more. The CDR3 here is CASSTGVDGELFF. CDR3 in DNA: TGTGCCAGCAGTACAGGGGTTGACGGGGAGCTGTTTTTT. V is TRBV12-3 or TRBV12-4 and J is TRBJ2-2; 7 bases map to TRBD1. Losses at the gene ends were 5 bases for V and 7 bases for J; bases not matched to a gene: 4. The CDR3 consists of 13 residues.

Concerning this clonotype itself: A much more abundant neighbour one base away suggests this may be a read error. The V and J genes are TRBV20-1 and TRBJ1-3; tentative D call: TRBD1 (5 bases). Germline V gives CDR1 DFQATT, CDR2 SNEGSKA (reference sequence). This CDR3 has 16 amino acids. Trimming cost V 0 bases and J 0 bases, with 12 bases left between them. The CDR3: CSARDRNRYSGNTIYF. The CDR3 nucleotides are TGCAGTGCTAGAGATCGGAACAGGTACTCTGGAAACACCATATATTTT.

The table lists this clonotype with a count of one. This chain uses TRBV10-3 with TRBJ1-4; no reliable D call. Trimming removed 3 bases at V and 8 bases at J, with 4 bases between. The CDR3 consists of 11 residues. Germline V gene data show CDR1 as ENHRY and CDR2 as SYGVKD. The CDR3 bases are TGTGCCATCAGTGACAACGAAAAACTGTTTTTT. Its protein is CAISDNEKLFF.

This clonotype has more than one count but fewer than ten. The gene calls are TRBV10-3 and TRBJ2-3; the D is unclear. CDR3 size: 15 residues. The germline V gene has CDR1 ENHRY and CDR2 SYGVKD. V was shortened by 6 bases and J by 2 bases, with 15 bases between the two germline ends. The CDR3 nucleotides read TGTGCCATCAGCCTAACACTTTCCCACACAGATACGCAGTATTTT. Translating it yields CAISLTLSHTDTQYF.

This clonotype was observed a few times. The chain is built from TRBV7-9 and TRBJ2-7; D is unresolved. V shed 4 bases and J shed 4 bases, with 20 bases lying between them. Germline V gene lookup returns CDR1 SEHNR and CDR2 FQNEAQ (reference sequence). This CDR3 has 16 amino acids. The CDR3 sequence: CASSSPVGSSSYEQYF. DNA of the CDR3: TGTGCCAGCAGCTCACCCGTAGGCTCCTCATCTTACGAGCAGTACTTC.

This clonotype was observed once. The rearrangement joins TRBV9 to TRBJ2-7, with D tentatively TRBD2 (5 bases). The CDR3 runs to 15 residues. Germline V CDR1 and CDR2: SGDLS, YYNGEE. Trimming cost V 0 bases and J 0 bases, with 10 bases left between them. CDR3 nucleotides: TGTGCCAGCAGCGTAGATATTGGGAGCTCCTACGAGCAGTACTTC. This translates into CASSVDIGSSYEQYF.

The gene calls are TRBV11-2 and TRBJ2-1; TRBD2 matches 10 bases. The junction had 4 bases not matched to a gene; V was cut back by 0 bases and J by 5 bases. This CDR3 comprises 16 residues. Looked up from germline, CDR1 is SGHAT and CDR2 is FQNNGV. The CDR3 DNA reads TGTGCCAGCAGCTTAGATCAAGGACTAGCGGACAATGAGCAGTTCTTC. This sequence encodes CASSLDQGLADNEQFF.

This clonotype appeared a few times. The genes are TRBV2 and TRBJ2-7, with D possibly being TRBD1 (5 bases). CDR1 and CDR2 (germline): SNHLY, FYNNEI. CDR3 size: 14 residues. V dropped 8 bases and J dropped 3 bases, with 17 bases sitting between them. For the CDR3, the DNA is TGTGCCAGCGCGCCATTGGGGCATGGCTACGAGCAGTACTTC. Its translation is CASAPLGHGYEQYF. The whole variable domain, remainder taken from reference TRBV2 and TRBJ2-7, is EPEVTQTPSHQVTQMGQEVILRCVPISNHLYFYWYRQILGQKVEFLVSFYNNEISEKSEIFDDQFSVERPDGSNFTLKIRSTKLEDSAMYFCASAPLGHGYEQYFGPGTRLTVT.

The J gene is TRBJ2-1, the V gene TRBV6-1, with TRBD2 matching 10 bases. V shed 3 bases, J shed 3 bases, and the junction held 2 bases outside the gene matches. Germline V lookup: CDR1 MNHNS, CDR2 SASEGT. This CDR3 is built from 15 residues. CDR3 sequence: CASSDGTSDYNEQFF. DNA for the CDR3: TGTGCCAGCAGTGACGGGACTAGCGACTACAATGAGCAGTTCTTC.

This clonotype was detected a few times. The rearrangement joins TRBV3-1 to TRBJ2-1, with 12 bases fitting TRBD2. The CDR3 has 16 residues. Trimming cost V 4 bases and J 8 bases; bases outside gene matches: 9. The germline CDR1 and CDR2 sequences are LGHDT and YNNKEL (reference sequence). CDR3 bases: TGTGCCAGCAGCCCTTCTCCTAGCGGGAGGGTGGATGAGCAGTTCTTC. Translated: CASSPSPSGRVDEQFF.

The sample holds a few counts of this clonotype. In DNA, the CDR3 is TGTGCCAGCAGCTTAGATGCGGGAGGGCCTCGTGAGCAGTTCTTC. It codes for CASSLDAGGPREQFF. The chain is built from TRBV7-8 and TRBJ2-1; TRBD2 matches at 9 bases. This CDR3 has 15 amino acids. The junction had 7 bases not matched to a gene; V was cut back by 1 base and J by 9 bases. Germline values: CDR1 SGHVS, CDR2 FQNEAQ.

The chain uses TRBV2 and TRBJ2-2; 8 bases fit TRBD1. Germline V gene data show CDR1 as SNHLY and CDR2 as FYNNEI. V lost 6 bases, J lost 1 base, and 1 base stayed unmatched. The CDR3 covers 14 residues. CDR3 in amino acids: CASRGTGNTGELFF. CDR3 DNA sequence: TGTGCCAGCAGAGGGACAGGGAACACCGGGGAGCTGTTTTTT.